A single T cell receptor (beta chain) is shown here with its context. Its antigen is not identified. This entry is derived from a study of T cell repertoires in cytomegalovirus infection. The wider study: A matching HLA type, together with CMV infection, was signaled by public TCR beta signatures.

MiXCR was run by TCRdb on the reads, yielding one entry per CDR3 protein. The table records roughly 920,000 distinct CDR3 sequences, about a third of them present only once. Trimming took 5 bases from V and 4 from J, leaving 17 bases between them. CDR1 and CDR2 from the germline V gene are SGHVS and FQNEAQ. The CDR3 is 15 amino acids. The TCR was taken from a human donor in good health (CMV status not recorded). Some clones in this sample may be carry-over from other donors' samples. Here the sequenced sample was cultured CD8+ T cells from PBMCs, taken from culture after CMV antigen stimulation. This chain connects TRBV7-8 to TRBJ1-2; no firm D call. CDR3 bases: TGTGCCAGCAGCCCAGTTATTGGCCCATCCTATGGCTACACCTTC. It is translated as CASSPVIGPSYGYTF.